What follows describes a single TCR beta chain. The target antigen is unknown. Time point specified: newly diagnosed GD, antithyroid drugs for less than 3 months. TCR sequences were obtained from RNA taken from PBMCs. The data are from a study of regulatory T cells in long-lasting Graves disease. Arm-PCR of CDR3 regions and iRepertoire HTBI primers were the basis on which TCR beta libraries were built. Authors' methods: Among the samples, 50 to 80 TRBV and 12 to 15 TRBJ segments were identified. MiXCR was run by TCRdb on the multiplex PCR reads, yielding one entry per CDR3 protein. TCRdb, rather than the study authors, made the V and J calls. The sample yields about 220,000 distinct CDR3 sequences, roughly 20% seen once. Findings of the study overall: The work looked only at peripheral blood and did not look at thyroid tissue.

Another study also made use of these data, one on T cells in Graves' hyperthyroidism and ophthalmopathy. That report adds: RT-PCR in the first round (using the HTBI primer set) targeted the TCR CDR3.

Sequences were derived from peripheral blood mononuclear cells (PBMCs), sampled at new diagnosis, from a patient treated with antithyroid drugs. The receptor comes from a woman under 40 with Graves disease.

The chain's CDR3 is CASSARTSGRIQETQYF. The CDR3 DNA reads TGTGCCAGCAGCGCCCGGACTAGCGGGAGGATACAGGAGACCCAGTACTTC. The V and J genes are TRBV13 and TRBJ2-5; 14 bases fit TRBD2. The CDR3 extends over 17 amino acids. The V and J ends lost 5 bases and 5 bases, in that order; junction bases with no gene match: 10. From germline, CDR1 is PRHDT and CDR2 FYEKMQ (reference sequence). Full variable domain (missing parts from reference TRBV13 and TRBJ2-5): AAGVIQSPRHLIKEKRETATLKCYPIPRHDTVYWYQQGPGQDPQFLISFYEKMQSDKGSIPDRFSAQQFSDYHSELNMSSLELGDSALYFCASSARTSGRIQETQYFGPGTRLLVL.